Reported below is one T cell receptor beta chain. Its antigen target is currently unknown. The sample holds no much larger clone one base away, and base qualities are not on file. The entire isolated RNA was reverse transcribed using the High Capacity cDNA Reverse Transcription Kit, and thus expressed TCRB transcripts were sequenced. For stem cell-like memory T cell samples, survey-depth immunoSEQ sequencing was used, averaging around 1 million total reads per sample. Sorted cells were lysed in RLT buffer, and RNA was extracted using DNase-treated RNeasy Micro or Mini kits according to cell number. To prevent cross-contamination, each cell subset was processed individually, whereas patient and healthy donor samples were processed jointly. Using the immunoSEQ multiplex PCR, TCRB sequences were amplified from cDNA into 87-bp fragments spanning the CDR3 region. The amplicons were sequenced using the Illumina HiSeq platform. The authors' analysis ran thus. Synthetic template baselines were used to correct PCR bias computationally, reads within Hamming distance 2 were collapsed together, and singletons that could not be merged were discarded. Reads were aligned against IMGT to assign V, D and J genes, CDR3 length and insertions or deletions at six rearrangement sites. Within each subset, clonotype counts were normalized to the number of sorted cells before true diversity and Gini coefficients were calculated with the tcR R package. Repertoire sharing was quantified using the overlap coefficient calculated on TCRB nucleotide sequences. TCRdb took over this immuneACCESS table, retaining in-frame rearrangements with V and J assigned. Such tables are incomplete; in checked studies, under half of the missing clones stem from an unresolved V gene, and the remainder is unexplained. V and J calls and clone size are copied from that table; D and trimming were computed from the DNA. The sample table holds under 20,000 clones, of which approximately 40% were seen once. The top ten clonotypes cover roughly 0.56% of the sample.

These data originate in a study of beta chain features in type 1 diabetes listed by TCRdb under 2018. Describing the broader study: Mean age, gender distribution, total cell number and subset yield were not different between patients and healthy donors. In the study, TCRB repertoires of sorted circulating CD4+ T cell subsets from recently diagnosed type 1 diabetes patients were compared with those of matched healthy donors. Regulatory and stem cell-like memory subsets were obtained from only 8 patients and about eight healthy donors, while naive and central memory subsets were obtained from all 30 or so donors. A total of over 95,000,000 sorted cells were examined across all samples, and RNA yield correlated strongly with the number of cells per subset.

From each donor, a single peripheral blood sample of 90 to 150 mL on average was drawn into heparinised tubes. Using a panel that included CD45RO, CCR7, CD25, CD127, CD95 and CD27, naive, central memory, regulatory and stem cell-like memory CD4+ T cells were sorted on a BD FACSAria II. Every sorted population had a purity above 95%. PBMCs were isolated immediately by Lymphoprep density gradient centrifugation and stained directly without culture. Samples were stained and sorted in pairs, with one healthy donor and one patient per experiment, so that batch effects were minimized. The full study reports these points: Because the HLA sub-analyses included only small numbers of individuals, any influence of HLA type on TCRB rearrangement was left unresolved. At VDJ recombination sites, type 1 diabetes patients had fewer insertions and more deleted nucleotides, which implies abnormalities in thymic rearrangement. Shorter templates might be favored by PCR, yet because patient and control samples were amplified and corrected together, any such skew would affect both groups equally. Naive, central memory and regulatory TCRB repertoires appeared more similar among patients than among healthy donors. In all four CD4+ subsets, TCRB CDR3 length was moderately but significantly shorter in type 1 diabetes patients. Because cDNA was sequenced instead of genomic DNA, highly expressing activated cells could be over-represented, though the groups showed no difference in activation or CD3 levels.

Based on the germline V gene (reference sequence), the CDR1 and CDR2 sequences are LNHDA and SQIVND. Unmatched junction bases come to 10, with V trimmed by 10 bases and J by 6 bases. Reading from cysteine to phenylalanine, the CDR3 counts 13 amino acids. Of all the DNA, just the CDR3 is kept, 39 bases in frame from base 1. The chain employs TRBV19 and TRBJ2-7; TRBD1 lines up with 9 middle nucleotides. Sequenced: stem cell memory CD4+ T cells from blood. What this sample's cell subset or site label stands for: stem cell-like memory CD4+ T cells. The TCR comes from a woman aged 40 to 55 in good health. For the CDR3, the sequence is CATGDRVSGEQYF. The sequenced DNA: TGTGCCACCGGGGACAGGGTCTCCGGCGAGCAGTACTTC.